The entry below gives a single T cell receptor beta chain sequence along with its context. The antigen is undetermined. Method: immunoSEQ multiplex PCR; TCRdb's copy keeps in-frame clones and lacks some. This sample has 2 million to 2.5 million clones, with approximately 94% found just once. The germline CDR1 and CDR2 sequences are MDHEN and SYDVKM. Trimming took 8 bases from V and 3 from J, leaving 23 bases between them. CDR3 length equals 17 residues. These data originate in a study of shared clonotypes between healthy human individuals. Study-level results: Sorted-subset sequencing was shown by rarefaction to be incomplete despite large depth.

Selected positively for CCR7 and CD45RO-negative, naive CD8 cells excluded terminally differentiated effector memory CD45RA+ cells. This receptor was identified in a man aged 18 to 29 in good health. Some clones in this sample may be carry-over from other donors' samples. The chain joins TRBV28 to TRBJ2-1, with D perhaps TRBD2 (6 bases). Sequenced: naive CD8+ T cells from PBMCs. CDR3 amino acids: CASSLGLNPTLYNEQFF. The CDR3 DNA sequence: TGTGCCAGCTCCCTCGGACTAAACCCTACCCTCTACAATGAGCAGTTCTTC.